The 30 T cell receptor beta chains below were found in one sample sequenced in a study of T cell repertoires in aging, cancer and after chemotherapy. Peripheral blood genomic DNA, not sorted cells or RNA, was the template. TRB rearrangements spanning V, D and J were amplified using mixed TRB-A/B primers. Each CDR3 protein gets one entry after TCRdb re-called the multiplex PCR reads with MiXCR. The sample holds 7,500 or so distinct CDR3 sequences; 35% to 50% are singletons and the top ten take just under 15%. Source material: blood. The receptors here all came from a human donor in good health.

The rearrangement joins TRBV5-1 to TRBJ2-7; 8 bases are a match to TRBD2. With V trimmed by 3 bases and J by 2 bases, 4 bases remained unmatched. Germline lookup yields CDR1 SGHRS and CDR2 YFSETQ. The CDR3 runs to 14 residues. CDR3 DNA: TGCGCCAGCAGCTCGGGAGGGGGGCCCTACGAGCAGTACTTC. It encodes CASSSGGGPYEQYF.

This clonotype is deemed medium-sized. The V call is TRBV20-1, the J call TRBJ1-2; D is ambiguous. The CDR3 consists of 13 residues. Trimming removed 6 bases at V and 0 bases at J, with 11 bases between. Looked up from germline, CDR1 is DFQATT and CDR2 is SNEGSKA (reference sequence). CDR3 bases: TGCAGTGCCTTCTCTGTACCTAACTATGGCTACACCTTC. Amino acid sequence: CSAFSVPNYGYTF.

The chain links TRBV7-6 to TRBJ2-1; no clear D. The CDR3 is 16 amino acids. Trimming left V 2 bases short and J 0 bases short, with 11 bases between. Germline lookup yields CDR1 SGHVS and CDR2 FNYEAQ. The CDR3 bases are TGTGCCAGCAGCTTATTGTCCAGCTACTCCTACAATGAGCAGTTCTTC. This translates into CASSLLSSYSYNEQFF.

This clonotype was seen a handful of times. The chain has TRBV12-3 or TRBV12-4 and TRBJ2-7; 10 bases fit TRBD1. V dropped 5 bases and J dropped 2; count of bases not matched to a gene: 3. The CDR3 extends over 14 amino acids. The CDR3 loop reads CASSPGQGPYEQYF. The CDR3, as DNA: TGTGCCAGCAGTCCGGGACAGGGGCCCTACGAGCAGTACTTC.

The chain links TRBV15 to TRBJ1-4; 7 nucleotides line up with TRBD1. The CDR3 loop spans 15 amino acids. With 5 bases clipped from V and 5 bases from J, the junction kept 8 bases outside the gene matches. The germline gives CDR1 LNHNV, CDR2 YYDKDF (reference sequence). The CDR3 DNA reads TGTGCCACCAGCCCTCGGGACAGCTTAAATGAAAAACTGTTTTTT. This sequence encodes CATSPRDSLNEKLFF.

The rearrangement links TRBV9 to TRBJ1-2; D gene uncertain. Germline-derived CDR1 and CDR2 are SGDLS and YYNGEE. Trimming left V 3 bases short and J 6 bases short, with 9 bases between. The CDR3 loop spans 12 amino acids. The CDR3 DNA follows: TGTGCCAGCAGCGACGGACTGGATGGCTACACCTTC. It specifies CASSDGLDGYTF.

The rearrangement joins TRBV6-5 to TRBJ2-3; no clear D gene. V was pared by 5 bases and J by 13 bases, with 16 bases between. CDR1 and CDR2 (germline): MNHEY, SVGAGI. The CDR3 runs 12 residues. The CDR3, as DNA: TGTGCCAGCAGTATGGATGGAACATTAAAGTATTTT. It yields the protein CASSMDGTLKYF.

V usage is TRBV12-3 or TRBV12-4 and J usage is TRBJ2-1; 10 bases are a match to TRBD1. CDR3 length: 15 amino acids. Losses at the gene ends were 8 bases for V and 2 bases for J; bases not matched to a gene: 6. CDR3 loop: CASRTGQGPYNEQFF. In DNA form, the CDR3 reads TGTGCCAGCCGCACGGGACAGGGGCCCTACAATGAGCAGTTCTTC.

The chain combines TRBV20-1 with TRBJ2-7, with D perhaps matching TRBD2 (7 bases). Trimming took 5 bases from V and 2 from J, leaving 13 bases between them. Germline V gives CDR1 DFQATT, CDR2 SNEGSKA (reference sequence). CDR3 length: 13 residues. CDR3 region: CSAGEGGAYEQYF. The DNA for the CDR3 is TGCAGTGCTGGGGAGGGGGGTGCCTACGAGCAGTACTTC.

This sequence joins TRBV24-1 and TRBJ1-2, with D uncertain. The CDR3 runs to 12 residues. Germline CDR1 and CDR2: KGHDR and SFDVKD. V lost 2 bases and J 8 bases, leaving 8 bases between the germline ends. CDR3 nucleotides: TGTGCCACCAGTGATTCTGGGTACGGCTACACCTTC. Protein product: CATSDSGYGYTF.

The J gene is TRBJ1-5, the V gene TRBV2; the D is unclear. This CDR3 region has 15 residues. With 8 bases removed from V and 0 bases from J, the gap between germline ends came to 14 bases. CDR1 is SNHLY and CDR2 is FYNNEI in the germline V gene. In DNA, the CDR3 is TGTGCCAGCCGAAGGACGGTCTATAGCAATCAGCCCCAGCATTTT. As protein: CASRRTVYSNQPQHF.

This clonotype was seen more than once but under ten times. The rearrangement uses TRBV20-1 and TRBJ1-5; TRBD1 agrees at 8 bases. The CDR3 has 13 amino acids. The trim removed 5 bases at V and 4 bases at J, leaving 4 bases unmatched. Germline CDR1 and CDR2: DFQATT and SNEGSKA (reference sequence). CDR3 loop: CSAEGQGNQPQHF. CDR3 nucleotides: TGCAGTGCTGAAGGACAGGGAAATCAGCCCCAGCATTTT.

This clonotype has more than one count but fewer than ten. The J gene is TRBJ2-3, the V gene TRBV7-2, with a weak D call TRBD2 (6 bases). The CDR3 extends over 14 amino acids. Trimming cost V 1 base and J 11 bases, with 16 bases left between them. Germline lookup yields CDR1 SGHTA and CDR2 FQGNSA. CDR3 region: CASSLGGGSVRQYF. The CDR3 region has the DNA TGTGCCAGCAGCTTAGGTGGAGGGTCGGTACGGCAGTATTTT. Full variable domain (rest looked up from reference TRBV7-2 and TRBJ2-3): GAGVSQSPSNKVTEKGKDVELRCDPISGHTALYWYRQSLGQGLEFLIYFQGNSAPDKSGLPSDRFSAERTGGSVSTLTIQRTQQEDSAVYLCASSLGGGSVRQYFGPGTRLTVL.

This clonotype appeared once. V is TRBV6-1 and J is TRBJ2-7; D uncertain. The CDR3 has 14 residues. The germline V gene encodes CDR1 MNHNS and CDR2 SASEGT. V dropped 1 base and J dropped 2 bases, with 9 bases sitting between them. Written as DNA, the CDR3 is TGTGCCAGCAGTGAAGGTGAAGGAACCTACGAGCAGTACTTC. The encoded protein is CASSEGEGTYEQYF.

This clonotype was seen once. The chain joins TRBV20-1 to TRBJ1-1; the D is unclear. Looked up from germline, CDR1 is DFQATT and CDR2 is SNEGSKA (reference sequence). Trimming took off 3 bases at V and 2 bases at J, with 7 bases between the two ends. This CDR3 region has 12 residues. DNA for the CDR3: TGCAGTGCTAGGCCTAAAAACACTGAAGCTTTCTTT. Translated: CSARPKNTEAFF.

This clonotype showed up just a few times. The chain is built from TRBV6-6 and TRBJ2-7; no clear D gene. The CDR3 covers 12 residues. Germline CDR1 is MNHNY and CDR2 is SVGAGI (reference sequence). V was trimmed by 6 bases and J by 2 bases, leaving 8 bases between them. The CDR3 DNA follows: TGTGCCAGCAGCCGCCCAACCTACGAGCAGTACTTC. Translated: CASSRPTYEQYF.

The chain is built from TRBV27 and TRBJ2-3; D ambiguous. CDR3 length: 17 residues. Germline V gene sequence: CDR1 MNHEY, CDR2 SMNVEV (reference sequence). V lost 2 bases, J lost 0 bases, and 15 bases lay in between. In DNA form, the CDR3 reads TGTGCCAGCAGTTTAGCTACAGCCAGCACTAGCACAGATACGCAGTATTTT. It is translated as CASSLATASTSTDTQYF.

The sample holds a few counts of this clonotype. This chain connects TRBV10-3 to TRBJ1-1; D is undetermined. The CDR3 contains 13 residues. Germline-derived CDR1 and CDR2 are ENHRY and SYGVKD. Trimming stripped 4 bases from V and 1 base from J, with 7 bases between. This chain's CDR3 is CAISGDWNTEAFF. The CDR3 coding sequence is TGTGCCATCAGTGGTGACTGGAACACTGAAGCTTTCTTT.

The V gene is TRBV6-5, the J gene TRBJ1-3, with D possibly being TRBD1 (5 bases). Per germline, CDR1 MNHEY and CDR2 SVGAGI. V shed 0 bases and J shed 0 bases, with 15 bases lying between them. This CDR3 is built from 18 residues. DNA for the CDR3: TGTGCCAGCAGTTACTCCCGGGACCAAACACACTCTGGAAACACCATATATTTT. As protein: CASSYSRDQTHSGNTIYF.

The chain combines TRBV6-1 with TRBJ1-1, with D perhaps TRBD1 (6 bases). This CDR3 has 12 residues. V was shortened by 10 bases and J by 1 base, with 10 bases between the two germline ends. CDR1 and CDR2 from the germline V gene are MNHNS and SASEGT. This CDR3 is CATRTANTEAFF. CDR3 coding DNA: TGTGCCACCCGGACAGCGAACACTGAAGCTTTCTTT.

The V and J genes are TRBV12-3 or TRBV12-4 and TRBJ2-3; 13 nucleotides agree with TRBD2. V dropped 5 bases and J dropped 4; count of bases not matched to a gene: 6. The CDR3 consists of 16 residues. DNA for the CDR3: TGTGCCAGCAGTGAAACTAGCGGGGGGGCCTCAGATACGCAGTATTTT. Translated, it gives CASSETSGGASDTQYF.

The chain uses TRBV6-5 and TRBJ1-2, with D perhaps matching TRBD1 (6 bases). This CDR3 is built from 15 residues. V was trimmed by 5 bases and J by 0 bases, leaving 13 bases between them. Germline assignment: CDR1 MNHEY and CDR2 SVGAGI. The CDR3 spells CASSVTGPPNYGYTF. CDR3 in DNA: TGTGCCAGCAGTGTCACAGGGCCACCTAACTATGGCTACACCTTC.

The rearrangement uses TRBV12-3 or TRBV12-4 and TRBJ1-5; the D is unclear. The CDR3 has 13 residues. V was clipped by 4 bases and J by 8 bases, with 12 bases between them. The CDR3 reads CASSWERNKPQHF. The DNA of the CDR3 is TGTGCCAGCAGTTGGGAGAGAAACAAGCCCCAGCATTTT.

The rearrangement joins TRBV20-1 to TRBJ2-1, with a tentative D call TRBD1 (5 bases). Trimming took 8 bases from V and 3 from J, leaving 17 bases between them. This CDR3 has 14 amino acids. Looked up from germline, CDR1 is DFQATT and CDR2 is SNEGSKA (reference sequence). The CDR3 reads CSSRTGPDYNEQFF. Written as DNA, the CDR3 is TGCAGTTCTCGAACAGGACCCGACTACAATGAGCAGTTCTTC.

CDR3 sequence: CATGDNYSNQPQHF. DNA of the CDR3: TGTGCCACCGGGGACAACTATAGCAATCAGCCCCAGCATTTT. This rearrangement joins TRBV19 to TRBJ1-5; perhaps TRBD1 as D (6 bases). The germline gives CDR1 LNHDA, CDR2 SQIVND (reference sequence). The CDR3 loop spans 14 amino acids. Trimming shortened V by 10 bases and J by 0 bases, and 13 bases separated the two germline ends.

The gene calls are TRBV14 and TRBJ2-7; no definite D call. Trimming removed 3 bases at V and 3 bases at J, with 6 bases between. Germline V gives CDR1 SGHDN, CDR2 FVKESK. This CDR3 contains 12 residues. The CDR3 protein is CASSQFRYEQYF. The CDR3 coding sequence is TGTGCCAGCAGCCAGTTCCGCTACGAGCAGTACTTC.

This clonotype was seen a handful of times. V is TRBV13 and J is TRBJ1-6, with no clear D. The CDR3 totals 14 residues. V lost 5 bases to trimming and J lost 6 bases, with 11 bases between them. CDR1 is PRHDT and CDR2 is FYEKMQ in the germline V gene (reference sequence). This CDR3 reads CASSPTGFNSPLHF. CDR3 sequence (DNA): TGTGCCAGCAGCCCGACGGGCTTTAATTCACCCCTCCACTTT.

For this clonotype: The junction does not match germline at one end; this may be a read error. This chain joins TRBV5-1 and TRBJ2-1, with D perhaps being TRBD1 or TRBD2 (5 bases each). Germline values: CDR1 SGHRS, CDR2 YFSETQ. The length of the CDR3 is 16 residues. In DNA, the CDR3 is TGCGCCAGCAGCTTGGGGGCACGGGGCTCCTACAATGAGCACTTCTTC. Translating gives CASSLGARGSYNEHFF.

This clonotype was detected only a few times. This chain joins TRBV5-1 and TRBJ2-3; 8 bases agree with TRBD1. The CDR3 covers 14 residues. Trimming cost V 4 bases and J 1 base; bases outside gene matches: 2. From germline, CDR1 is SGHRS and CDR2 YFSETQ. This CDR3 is CASSTGQGTDTQYF. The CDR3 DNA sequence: TGCGCCAGCAGCACGGGACAGGGCACAGATACGCAGTATTTT.

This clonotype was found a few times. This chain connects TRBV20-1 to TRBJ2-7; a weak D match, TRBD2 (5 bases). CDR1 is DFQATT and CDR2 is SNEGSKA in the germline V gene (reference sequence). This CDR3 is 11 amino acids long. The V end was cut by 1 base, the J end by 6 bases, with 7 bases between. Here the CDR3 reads CSARGGSEQYF. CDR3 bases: TGCAGTGCTAGAGGAGGGAGCGAGCAGTACTTC.